A single sample is the source of the 22 T cell receptor beta chains below, sequenced in a study of cytomegalovirus exposure and HLA in healthy donors. The PCR employed 60 Vbeta primers together with 13 Jbeta primers. Method: immunoSEQ multiplex PCR; TCRdb's copy keeps in-frame clones and lacks some. Of 150,000 to 200,000 clones in the sample, approximately 90% were seen once. Sequenced input: PBMCs. The receptors here all came from a woman in her 30s in good health and CMV-seronegative.

J is TRBJ1-2 and V is TRBV28, with 9 bases that match TRBD1. This CDR3 is 15 amino acids long. CDR1 is MDHEN, CDR2 SYDVKM, per germline. Trimming cost V 5 bases and J 5 bases; bases outside gene matches: 9. The CDR3 bases are TGTGCCAGCAGTACCGCCGGGACAGGGACTTATGGCTACACCTTC. It specifies CASSTAGTGTYGYTF.

The chain carries TRBV9 and TRBJ2-1; TRBD2 aligns across 7 bases. V shed 2 bases and J 7 bases; nucleotides not matched to a gene: 6. This CDR3 is 14 amino acids long. Germline V gene lookup returns CDR1 SGDLS and CDR2 YYNGEE. This chain's CDR3 is CASSVRGRGNEQFF. The CDR3 DNA follows: TGTGCCAGCAGCGTCCGCGGGAGAGGGAATGAGCAGTTCTTC. Full variable domain (remainder filled in from reference TRBV9 and TRBJ2-1): DSGVTQTPKHLITATGQRVTLRCSPRSGDLSVYWYQQSLDQGLQFLIQYYNGEERAKGNILERFSAQQFPDLHSELNLSSLELGDSALYFCASSVRGRGNEQFFGPGTRLTVL.

The CDR3 spells CASSEEANYGYTF. DNA for the CDR3: TGCGCCAGCAGCGAGGAAGCTAACTATGGCTACACCTTC. The chain is built from TRBV5-1 and TRBJ1-2; D remains ambiguous. Deletions cut 4 bases from V and 0 bases from J, with 7 bases between. The germline V gene has CDR1 SGHRS and CDR2 YFSETQ. CDR3 length equals 13 residues.

This clone was detected once. CDR3 region: CASSVAEPISGANVLTF. The CDR3 region has the DNA TGCGCCAGCAGTGTGGCGGAACCCATCTCTGGGGCCAACGTCCTGACTTTC. The rearrangement links TRBV10-2 to TRBJ2-6; D gene uncertain. V was shortened by 4 bases and J by 0 bases, with 13 bases between the two germline ends. CDR1 is WSHSY and CDR2 is SAAADI in the germline V gene. CDR3 size: 17 residues.

The chain recombines TRBV18 with TRBJ2-7, with D perhaps matching TRBD1 (5 bases). The CDR3 length is 14 residues. Trimming took off 6 bases at V and 3 bases at J, with 15 bases between the two ends. CDR1 and CDR2 (germline): KGHSH, LQKENI. This CDR3 is CASSPSGQDYEQYF. The CDR3 DNA is TGTGCCAGCTCCCCGTCCGGACAAGACTACGAGCAGTACTTC.

As concerns this clone: The sample contains more than one DNA sequence encoding this CDR3. The J gene is TRBJ2-5, the V gene TRBV6-5, with 9 positions matching TRBD2. Germline V lookup: CDR1 MNHEY, CDR2 SVGAGI. V lost 0 bases, J lost 2 bases, and 4 bases stayed unmatched. The CDR3 consists of 16 residues. CDR3: CASSYSLAGPQETQYF. CDR3 coding DNA: TGTGCCAGCAGTTACTCGCTAGCGGGACCACAAGAGACCCAGTACTTC.

This chain uses TRBV5-1 with TRBJ1-4; TRBD1 matches at 8 bases. Trimming took 2 bases from V and 8 from J; bases not matched to a gene: 5. The CDR3 runs 14 residues. Germline CDR1 reads SGHRS; CDR2 reads YFSETQ. CDR3 DNA sequence: TGCGCCAGCAGCTTCGACAGGGGTAAAGAAAAACTGTTTTTT. This encodes CASSFDRGKEKLFF.

The CDR3 coding sequence is TGTGCCAGCAGTTCACAGATACTCAACTATGGCTACACCTTC. Protein: CASSSQILNYGYTF. The gene calls are TRBV27 and TRBJ1-2; D is unresolved. Trimming took 4 bases from V and 2 from J, leaving 11 bases between them. Germline loops: CDR1 MNHEY, CDR2 SMNVEV (reference sequence). The CDR3 has 14 residues.

This chain joins TRBV5-1 and TRBJ2-1, with 9 bases lining up with TRBD1. Germline loops: CDR1 SGHRS, CDR2 YFSETQ. Losses at the gene ends were 1 base for V and 6 bases for J; bases not matched to a gene: 2. The CDR3 contains 14 residues. DNA of the CDR3: TGCGCCAGCAGCTTGACAGGGGGCGGCAATGAGCAGTTCTTC. Its translation is CASSLTGGGNEQFF.

The chain uses TRBV12-5 and TRBJ2-7; 8 bases fit TRBD1. This CDR3 spans 17 amino acids. V trimming: 1 base; J trimming: 5 bases; junction bases outside the gene matches: 13. CDR1 is LGHNT and CDR2 is FRNRAP in the germline V gene. This CDR3 is CASGLGTSTGEKDEQYF. CDR3 in DNA: TGTGCTAGTGGTTTGGGAACCTCGACAGGGGAGAAGGACGAGCAGTACTTC. Full variable domain (outside the CDR3, taken from reference TRBV12-5 and TRBJ2-7): DARVTQTPRHKVTEMGQEVTMRCQPILGHNTVFWYRQTMMQGLELLAYFRNRAPLDDSGMPKDRFSAEMPDATLATLKIQPSEPRDSAVYFCASGLGTSTGEKDEQYFGPGTRLTVT.

The rearrangement links TRBV7-8 to TRBJ2-3; D gene uncertain. The CDR3 totals 13 residues. Germline CDR1 and CDR2: SGHVS and FQNEAQ. V dropped 5 bases and J dropped 3 bases, with 9 bases sitting between them. DNA of the CDR3: TGTGCCAGCAGCCGTTCTTTTACAGATACGCAGTATTTT. This encodes CASSRSFTDTQYF.

The chain employs TRBV18 and TRBJ1-1; D not certain. V was pared by 3 bases and J by 3 bases, with 11 bases between. Germline V lookup: CDR1 KGHSH, CDR2 LQKENI. This CDR3 region has 14 residues. This chain's CDR3 is CASSPLPSDTEAFF. Written as DNA, the CDR3 is TGTGCCAGCTCACCGCTCCCCAGCGACACTGAAGCTTTCTTT.

The gene calls are TRBV30 and TRBJ2-1; 8 bases line up with TRBD1. This CDR3 spans 14 amino acids. From germline, CDR1 is GTSNPN and CDR2 SVGIG (reference sequence). V lost 7 bases to trimming and J lost 7 bases; unmatched junction nucleotides: 12. CDR3 sequence reads: CASLRPDRGNEQFF. The CDR3 region has the DNA TGTGCCTCCCTCCGTCCTGACAGGGGAAATGAGCAGTTCTTC.

The J gene is TRBJ2-2, the V gene TRBV2; the match to TRBD1 covers 7 bases. J gave up 0 bases and V 7 bases, and 2 bases lay outside the gene matches. CDR1 and CDR2 (germline): SNHLY, FYNNEI. The CDR3 contains 14 residues. The CDR3 here is CASKDRANTGELFF. CDR3 sequence (DNA): TGTGCCAGCAAAGACAGGGCGAACACCGGGGAGCTGTTTTTT.

This chain uses TRBV5-6 with TRBJ1-1; D is perhaps TRBD1 (6 bases). The CDR3 sequence is 18 residues long. Looked up from germline, CDR1 is SGHDT and CDR2 is YYEEEE. Between the trimmed V and J ends, which lost 4 bases and 1 base, there was a span of 23 bases. CDR3: CASSRGGFLGTKNTEAFF. The CDR3 region has the DNA TGTGCCAGCAGCAGGGGGGGGTTTTTGGGGACAAAGAACACTGAAGCTTTCTTT. The variable domain in full, completed from reference TRBV5-6 and TRBJ1-1, reads DAGVTQSPTHLIKTRGQQVTLRCSPKSGHDTVSWYQQALGQGPQFIFQYYEEEERQRGNFPDRFSGHQFPNYSSELNVNALLLGDSALYLCASSRGGFLGTKNTEAFFGQGTRLTVV.

V gene TRBV2 combines with J gene TRBJ2-7; D not certain. V lost 1 base to trimming and J lost 2 bases, with 9 bases between them. The length of the CDR3 is 14 residues. Germline CDR1 and CDR2: SNHLY and FYNNEI. CDR3 residues: CASSEGGAPYEQYF. In DNA form, the CDR3 reads TGTGCCAGCAGTGAAGGCGGAGCCCCCTACGAGCAGTACTTC.

The genes are TRBV7-3 and TRBJ2-1, with D tentatively TRBD2 (5 bases). This CDR3 is 16 amino acids long. Trimming removed 5 bases from V and 0 bases from J, with 14 bases in between. Germline loops: CDR1 SGHTA, CDR2 FQGTGA. The CDR3 nucleotides are TGTGCCAGCAGCCGGGATCAGTTAAGCTCCTACAATGAGCAGTTCTTC. This sequence encodes CASSRDQLSSYNEQFF.

This chain's CDR3 is CASSRFGQGGNQPQHF. The CDR3 nucleotides are TGTGCCAGCAGCCGTTTCGGGCAGGGTGGCAATCAGCCCCAGCATTTT. This sequence joins TRBV5-5 and TRBJ1-5, with D perhaps matching TRBD1 (5 bases). Germline V gene lookup returns CDR1 SGHKS and CDR2 YYEKEE (reference sequence). The CDR3 consists of 16 residues. V lost 4 bases, J lost 2 bases, and 16 bases lay in between. Supplemented by reference TRBV5-5 and TRBJ1-5, the full variable domain reads DAGVTQSPTHLIKTRGQQVTLRCSPISGHKSVSWYQQVLGQGPQFIFQYYEKEERGRGNFPDRFSARQFPNYSSELNVNALLLGDSALYLCASSRFGQGGNQPQHFGDGTRLSIL.

This chain links TRBV19 with TRBJ2-1; D gene uncertain. V was shortened by 1 base and J by 4 bases, with 5 bases between the two germline ends. Germline CDR1 and CDR2: LNHDA and SQIVND (reference sequence). The CDR3 spans 13 residues. CDR3 bases: TGTGCCAGTAGTATAGCCAGATACAATGAGCAGTTCTTC. It specifies CASSIARYNEQFF.

The chain has TRBV7-2 and TRBJ1-2, with TRBD1 as a possible D gene (5 bases). Germline V lookup: CDR1 SGHTA, CDR2 FQGNSA. Trimming took off 7 bases at V and 4 bases at J, with 19 bases between the two ends. This CDR3 has 15 residues. This chain's CDR3 is CASTLGGRDSYGYTF. The CDR3 nucleotides read TGTGCCAGCACCCTTGGGGGGAGAGATAGCTATGGCTACACCTTC.

This clone appeared once. This CDR3 is CASKGARTQQFF. CDR3 coding DNA: TGTGCCAGCAAAGGGGCCCGGACCCAGCAGTTCTTC. The chain employs TRBV14 and TRBJ2-1; D is possibly TRBD1 (5 bases). Deletions cut 7 bases from V and 11 bases from J, with 15 bases between. This CDR3 spans 12 amino acids. Germline V gene data show CDR1 as SGHDN and CDR2 as FVKESK.

This chain uses TRBV10-2 with TRBJ1-1, with D possibly TRBD1 on 6 matching bases. CDR3 length: 13 amino acids. Deletions cut 10 bases from V and 3 bases from J, with 15 bases between. Per the germline V gene, CDR1 is WSHSY and CDR2 is SAAADI. Written as DNA, the CDR3 is TGCGCCACCCTCGGGAGGGGGGACACTGAAGCTTTCTTT. Amino acids: CATLGRGDTEAFF.